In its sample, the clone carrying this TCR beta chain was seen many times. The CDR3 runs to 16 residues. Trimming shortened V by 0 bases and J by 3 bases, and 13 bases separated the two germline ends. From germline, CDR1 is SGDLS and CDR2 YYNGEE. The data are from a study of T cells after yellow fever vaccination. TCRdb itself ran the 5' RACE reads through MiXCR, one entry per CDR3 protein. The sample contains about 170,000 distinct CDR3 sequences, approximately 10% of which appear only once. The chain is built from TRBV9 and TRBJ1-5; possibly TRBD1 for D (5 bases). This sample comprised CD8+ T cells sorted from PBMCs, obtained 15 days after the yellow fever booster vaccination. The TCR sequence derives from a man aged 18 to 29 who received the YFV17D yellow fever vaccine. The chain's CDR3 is CASSVAVSQVNQPQHF. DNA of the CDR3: TGTGCCAGCAGCGTAGCGGTTTCACAGGTCAATCAGCCCCAGCATTTT.